Below, 10 T cell receptor beta chains from the same sample are listed, as sequenced in a study of blood T cell repertoires in COVID-19. Produced via immunoSEQ multiplex PCR; TCRdb's table is partial and in-frame only. Of about 180,000 clones listed, less than 90% were seen once; the top ten hold 13% to 15%. Sequencing was performed on peripheral blood. The receptor set was obtained from a man aged 18 to 30 with active or convalescent COVID-19.

The V gene is TRBV19, the J gene TRBJ2-1, with TRBD2 matching over 14 bases. Germline CDR1 reads LNHDA; CDR2 reads SQIVND (reference sequence). J gave up 8 bases and V 5 bases, and 5 bases lay outside the gene matches. The CDR3 length is 15 residues. CDR3 residues: CASSSRLAGGDEQFF. In DNA form, the CDR3 reads TGTGCCAGTAGTTCCCGACTAGCGGGGGGGGATGAGCAGTTCTTC.

The rearrangement links TRBV7-6 to TRBJ2-7; the D gene is possibly TRBD2 (6 bases). V gave up 1 base and J gave up 7 bases, with 14 bases separating them. Germline assignment: CDR1 SGHVS and CDR2 FNYEAQ. The CDR3 length is 14 residues. The CDR3 DNA reads as TGTGCCAGCAGCTTAGGTAGTGGTGCGGGAGAGCAGTACTTC. It is translated as CASSLGSGAGEQYF.

The chain has TRBV20-1 and TRBJ1-1; 7 bases line up with TRBD1. The CDR3 extends over 11 amino acids. V shed 6 bases, J shed 7 bases, and the junction held 5 bases outside the gene matches. The V gene's germline CDR1 is DFQATT and CDR2 SNEGSKA (reference sequence). The CDR3 region is CSARRQGEAFF. In DNA form, the CDR3 reads TGCAGTGCAAGAAGACAGGGTGAAGCTTTCTTT.

This chain joins TRBV6-5 and TRBJ1-5; D gene ambiguous. CDR1 and CDR2 (germline): MNHEY, SVGAGI. V was cut by 11 bases and J by 3 bases, with 14 bases left in between. There are 13 residues in the CDR3. In nucleotides, the CDR3 is TGTGCCTCAAGGACTTCCTTCAATCAGCCCCAGCATTTT. This gives the protein CASRTSFNQPQHF.

The chain links TRBV6-6 to TRBJ2-1, with TRBD2 identical over 13 bases. The CDR3 is 16 amino acids. Germline CDR1 is MNHNY and CDR2 is SVGAGI (reference sequence). V trimming: 5 bases; J trimming: 7 bases; junction bases outside the gene matches: 8. The chain's CDR3 is CASSRYGTSGMNEQFF. As DNA, the CDR3 is TGTGCCAGCAGTCGATACGGGACTAGCGGGATGAATGAGCAGTTCTTC.

The chain combines TRBV7-2 with TRBJ1-4; D perhaps matches TRBD1 (5 bases). The V end lost 5 bases, the J end lost 8 bases, and 15 bases lay between the germline ends. The germline V gene encodes CDR1 SGHTA and CDR2 FQGNSA. CDR3 size: 14 residues. In DNA form, the CDR3 reads TGTGCCAGCAGCCCCGAGGGGAGGGCGGAAAAACTGTTTTTT. This translates into CASSPEGRAEKLFF.

Remarks on this clone: Other DNA sequences in the same sample also yield this CDR3. CDR3 loop: CASSLGVNQPQHF. The CDR3 nucleotides read TGTGCCAGCAGTCTCGGGGTCAATCAGCCCCAGCATTTT. The chain combines TRBV11-2 with TRBJ1-5; no definite D call. The CDR3 is 13 residues long. The germline V and J ends were trimmed by 6 bases and 3 bases, with 9 bases remaining between them. Germline V gives CDR1 SGHAT, CDR2 FQNNGV.

This clone came up a few times. In DNA, the CDR3 is TGTGCCAGTAGTCTAGCGGGAAACTACAATGAGCAGTTCTTC. Its protein is CASSLAGNYNEQFF. This chain links TRBV19 with TRBJ2-1, with TRBD2 matching over 9 bases. The CDR3 is 14 residues long. V was pared by 5 bases and J by 3 bases, with 2 bases of the junction left unmatched. Germline V gene lookup returns CDR1 LNHDA and CDR2 SQIVND (reference sequence). The full variable domain, with the rest looked up from reference TRBV19 and TRBJ2-1, is DGGITQSPKYLFRKEGQNVTLSCEQNLNHDAMYWYRQDPGQGLRLIYYSQIVNDFQKGDIAEGYSVSREKKESFPLTVTSAQKNPTAFYLCASSLAGNYNEQFFGPGTRLTVL.

The chain combines TRBV9 with TRBJ1-6; maybe TRBD1 (6 bases). V was shortened by 0 bases and J by 7 bases, with 14 bases between the two germline ends. Germline CDR1 and CDR2: SGDLS and YYNGEE. The CDR3 covers 16 residues. The CDR3 region has the DNA TGTGCCAGCAGCGTAGAGGGGGGGCAGGGCAATTCACCCCTCCACTTT. This codes for CASSVEGGQGNSPLHF.

This clone was recorded once. V usage is TRBV28 and J usage is TRBJ2-2, with 7 bases aligning to TRBD1. Germline CDR1 reads MDHEN; CDR2 reads SYDVKM. V gave up 7 bases and J gave up 7 bases; unmatched junction bases: 6. The length of the CDR3 is 13 residues. In DNA form, the CDR3 reads TGTGCCAGCAAGGCAGGGGGAGTCGGGGAGCTGTTTTTT. This gives the protein CASKAGGVGELFF.